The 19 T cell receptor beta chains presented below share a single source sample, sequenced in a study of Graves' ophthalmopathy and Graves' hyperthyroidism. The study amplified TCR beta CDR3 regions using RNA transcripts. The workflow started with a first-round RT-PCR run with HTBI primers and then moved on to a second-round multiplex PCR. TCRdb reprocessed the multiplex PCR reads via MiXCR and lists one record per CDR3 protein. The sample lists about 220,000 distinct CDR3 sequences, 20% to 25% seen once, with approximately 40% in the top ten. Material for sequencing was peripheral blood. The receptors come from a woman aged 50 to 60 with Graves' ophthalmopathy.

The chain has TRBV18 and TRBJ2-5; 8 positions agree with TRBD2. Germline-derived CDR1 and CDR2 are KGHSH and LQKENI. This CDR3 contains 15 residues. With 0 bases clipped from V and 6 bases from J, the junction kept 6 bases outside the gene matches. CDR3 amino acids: CASSPPGLGVKTQYF. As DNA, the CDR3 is TGTGCCAGCTCACCACCGGGACTAGGGGTGAAGACCCAGTACTTC.

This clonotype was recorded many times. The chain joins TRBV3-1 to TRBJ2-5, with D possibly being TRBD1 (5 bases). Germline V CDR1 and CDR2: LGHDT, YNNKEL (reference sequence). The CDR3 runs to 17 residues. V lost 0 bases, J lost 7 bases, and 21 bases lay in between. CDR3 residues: CASSQDLRQGSRGTQYF. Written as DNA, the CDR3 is TGTGCCAGCAGCCAAGATCTGAGGCAGGGATCAAGAGGGACCCAGTACTTC.

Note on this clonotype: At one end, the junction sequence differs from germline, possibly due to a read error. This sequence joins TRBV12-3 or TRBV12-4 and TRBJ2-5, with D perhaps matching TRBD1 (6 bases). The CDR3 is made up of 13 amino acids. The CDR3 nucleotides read TGTGCCAGAAGTTTAGCTAGATCGGGGACACAGTACTTC. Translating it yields CARSLARSGTQYF.

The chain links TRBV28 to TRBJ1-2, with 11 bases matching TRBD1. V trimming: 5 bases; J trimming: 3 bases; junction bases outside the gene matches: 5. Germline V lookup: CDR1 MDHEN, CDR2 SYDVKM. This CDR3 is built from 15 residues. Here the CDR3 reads CASSAGTGGHYGYTF. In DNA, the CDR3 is TGTGCCAGCAGTGCCGGGACAGGGGGACACTATGGCTACACCTTC.

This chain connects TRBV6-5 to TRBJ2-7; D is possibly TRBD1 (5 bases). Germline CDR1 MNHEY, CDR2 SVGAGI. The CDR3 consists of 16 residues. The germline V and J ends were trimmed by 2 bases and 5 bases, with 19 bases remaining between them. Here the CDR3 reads CASSYTDNPQGHEQYF. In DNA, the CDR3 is TGTGCCAGCAGTTACACCGATAATCCCCAGGGCCACGAGCAGTACTTC.

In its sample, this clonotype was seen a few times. The CDR3 protein is CASSPTTRNLGQPQHF. The CDR3 nucleotides read TGTGCCAGCTCACCGACTACACGGAATTTAGGTCAGCCCCAGCATTTT. This chain uses TRBV18 with TRBJ1-5, with D unclear. V lost 3 bases and J 6 bases, leaving 18 bases between the germline ends. Looked up from germline, CDR1 is KGHSH and CDR2 is LQKENI. This CDR3 contains 16 residues.

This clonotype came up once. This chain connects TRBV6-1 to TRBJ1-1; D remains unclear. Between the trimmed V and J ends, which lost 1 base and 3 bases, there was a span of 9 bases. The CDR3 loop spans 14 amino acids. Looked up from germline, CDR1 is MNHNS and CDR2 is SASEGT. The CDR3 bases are TGTGCCAGCAGTGAAGGGTACACCTACACTGAAGCTTTCTTT. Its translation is CASSEGYTYTEAFF.

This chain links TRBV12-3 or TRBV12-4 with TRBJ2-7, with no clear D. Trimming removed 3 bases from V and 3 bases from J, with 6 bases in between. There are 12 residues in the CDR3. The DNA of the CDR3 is TGTGCCAGCAGTTTGGCCCTCTACGAGCAGTACTTC. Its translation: CASSLALYEQYF.

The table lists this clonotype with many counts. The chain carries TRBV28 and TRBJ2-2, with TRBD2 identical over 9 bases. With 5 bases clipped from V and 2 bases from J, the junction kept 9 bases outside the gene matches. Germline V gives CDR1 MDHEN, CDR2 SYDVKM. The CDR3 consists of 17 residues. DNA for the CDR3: TGTGCCAGCAGTCTATCGGGACTAGCCGTCAACACCGGGGAGCTGTTTTTT. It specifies CASSLSGLAVNTGELFF.

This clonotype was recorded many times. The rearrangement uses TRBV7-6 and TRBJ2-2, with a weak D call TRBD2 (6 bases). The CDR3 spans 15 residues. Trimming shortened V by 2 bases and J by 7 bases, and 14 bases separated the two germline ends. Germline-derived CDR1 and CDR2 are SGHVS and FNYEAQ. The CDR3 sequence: CASSLYGGKVGELFF. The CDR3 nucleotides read TGTGCCAGCAGCTTATACGGCGGGAAGGTCGGGGAGCTGTTTTTT.

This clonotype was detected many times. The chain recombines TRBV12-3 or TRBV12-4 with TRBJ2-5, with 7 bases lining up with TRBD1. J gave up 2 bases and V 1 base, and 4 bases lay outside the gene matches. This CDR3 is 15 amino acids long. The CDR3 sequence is CASSLGWTGQETQYF. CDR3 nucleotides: TGTGCCAGCAGTTTAGGTTGGACAGGTCAAGAGACCCAGTACTTC.

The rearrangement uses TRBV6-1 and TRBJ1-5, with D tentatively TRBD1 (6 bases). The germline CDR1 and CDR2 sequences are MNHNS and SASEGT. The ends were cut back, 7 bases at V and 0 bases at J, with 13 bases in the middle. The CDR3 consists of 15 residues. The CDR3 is CASKGEVNSNQPQHF. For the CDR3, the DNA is TGTGCCAGCAAGGGGGAGGTGAATAGCAATCAGCCCCAGCATTTT.

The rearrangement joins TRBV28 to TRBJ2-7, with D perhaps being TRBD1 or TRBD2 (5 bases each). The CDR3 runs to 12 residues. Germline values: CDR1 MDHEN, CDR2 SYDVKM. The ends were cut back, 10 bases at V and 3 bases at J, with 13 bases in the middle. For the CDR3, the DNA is TGTGCCATCCGGGACGAGTTCTACGAGCAGTACTTC. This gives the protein CAIRDEFYEQYF.

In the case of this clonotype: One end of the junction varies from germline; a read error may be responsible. The CDR3 is CASSLKTVTINYGYNF. The CDR3 DNA follows: TGTGCCAGCAGTTTGAAGACGGTTACTATTAACTATGGCTACAACTTC. This chain connects TRBV12-3 or TRBV12-4 to TRBJ1-2; unclear D gene. The CDR3 runs to 16 residues.

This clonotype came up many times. CDR3 coding DNA: TGCAGTGCCACCACAGCGTACGAGCAGTACTTC. Protein sequence: CSATTAYEQYF. This chain joins TRBV20-1 and TRBJ2-7, with D hard to call. CDR3 length: 11 amino acids. Trimming cost V 6 bases and J 4 bases, with 10 bases left between them. Germline CDR1 DFQATT, CDR2 SNEGSKA (reference sequence).

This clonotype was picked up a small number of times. The CDR3 region is CSVIWGRVLGEQYF. CDR3 bases: TGCAGCGTTATATGGGGCAGGGTATTGGGTGAGCAGTACTTC. This chain uses TRBV29-1 with TRBJ2-7; possibly TRBD1 for D (5 bases). The CDR3 has 14 amino acids. The ends were cut back, 5 bases at V and 7 bases at J, with 21 bases in the middle. The germline gives CDR1 SQVTM, CDR2 ANQGSEA.

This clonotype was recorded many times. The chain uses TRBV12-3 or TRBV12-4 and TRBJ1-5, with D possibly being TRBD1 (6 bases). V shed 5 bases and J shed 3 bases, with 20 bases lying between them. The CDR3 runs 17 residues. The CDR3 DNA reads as TGTGCCAGCAGTGCACGCAGGGGCCCTCCCATCAATCAGCCCCAGCATTTT. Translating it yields CASSARRGPPINQPQHF.

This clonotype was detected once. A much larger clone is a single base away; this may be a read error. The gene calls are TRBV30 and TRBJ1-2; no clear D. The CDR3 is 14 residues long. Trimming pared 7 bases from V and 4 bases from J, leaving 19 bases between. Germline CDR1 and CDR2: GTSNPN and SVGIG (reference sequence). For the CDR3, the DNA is TGTGCCTCCCCCTATAAGAGGCGCCCCTATGGCTACACCTTC. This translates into CASPYKRRPYGYTF.

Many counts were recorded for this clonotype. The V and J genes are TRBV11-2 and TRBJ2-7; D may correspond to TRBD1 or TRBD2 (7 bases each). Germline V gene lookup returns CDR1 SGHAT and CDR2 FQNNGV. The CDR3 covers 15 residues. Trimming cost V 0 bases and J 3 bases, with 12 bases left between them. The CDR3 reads CASSLDPRGGYEQYF. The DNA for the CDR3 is TGTGCCAGCAGCTTAGATCCCAGGGGGGGCTACGAGCAGTACTTC.